The T cell receptor beta chain described here comes from a study of identical twins (dated by TCRdb to about 2016). About the study as a whole: The study deep-sequenced TCR alpha and beta repertoires from monozygotic twins, unrelated adults of various ages and cord blood to test whether fetal clonotypes persist. To rule out contamination, the twin experiments were replicated at different times with different library preparation protocols.

Library preparation employed 5' RACE. The reads were generated on an Illumina HiSeq 2000. A universal primer binding site was added through template switching, and the final cDNA carried a unique molecular identifier so that TCR cDNA molecules could be counted accurately. Specific primers in the conserved constant-segment region were used to synthesize first-strand cDNA for TCR alpha and beta chains. Each cDNA library was double barcoded, with a SMART-Mk sample barcode plus Illumina barcodes, to control for contamination. TruSeq adapter sequences and Illumina sample barcodes were added in two successive PCR steps. The TCR alpha and beta cDNA libraries were sequenced on the Illumina HiSeq platform using custom primers. Under the source paper's analysis protocol: MiGEC processed the raw reads to extract unique molecular identifiers, while MiXCR was used to determine the CDR3 positions. For each individual, recombination models were inferred using an EM algorithm with the repgenHMM and IGoR tools. Shared clonotypes were analyzed with the tcR package in R, and sharing was normalized by the product of cloneset sizes. To study raw recombination without the effects of thymic and clonal selection, out-of-frame nonproductive sequences were analyzed. The public reads were reanalyzed by TCRdb: fastp trimming at Q25, MiXCR alignment, in-frame beta chains only. Rows with one shared CDR3 protein collapse into an entry with the most common genes and DNA. The V and J calls follow TCRdb's processing rather than the paper's. The sample yields 350,000 or so distinct CDR3 sequences; roughly an eighth were counted once. The ten largest clonotypes hold 6% to 9% of the sample.

Only healthy Caucasian donors were included. Three pairs of female monozygotic twins, all aged about 18 to 29 years, made up the twin cohort. Positive isolation kits from Invitrogen were used to isolate CD4+ and CD8+ T cell populations. This clonotype was recorded at least ten times. Its antigen is currently not known. The record has no base qualities; no much larger clone is one base away. Broader findings and caveats from the paper: Out-of-frame TCR alpha sharing in monozygotic twins was systematically underestimated by recombination models, whereas sharing between unrelated individuals was in agreement with the recombination models. Invariant T cells such as MAIT and iNKT could partly confound zero-insertion analyses, though diverse VJ usage argued against this for most clonotypes. Fewer insertions were carried by abundant cord blood beta clonotypes; a weaker similar trend was observed in young adult naive repertoires, while no such trend was observed in memory repertoires. Because the same donors could not be followed over many years, conclusions were based on cross-sectional statistical analysis. A weaker excess of twin sharing was found in beta out-of-frame sequences because the signal-to-noise ratio was lowered by fewer shared sequences. Compared with coincidental sharing between unrelated individuals, out-of-frame TCR alpha sequences shared between twins showed an excess of sequences with low generation probability.

Compared with germline, V lacks 1 base and J lacks 7 bases; bases without a gene match: 3. Counted from cysteine to phenylalanine, this CDR3 has 14 amino acids. The read is trimmed to its CDR3 DNA, 42 bases read in frame from base 1. The same data also went into a second study, on yellow fever vaccine responses in identical twins. The second study reports: According to the authors, the vaccine-induced T cell response in identical twins seemed to be partly convergent and partly specific to each individual. In the study, vaccine-responding T cell clones were precisely tracked in identical twins.

This receptor was identified in a woman between 18 and 30 years old in good health. Sample: CD8+ T cells sorted from blood. The chain employs TRBV12-3 or TRBV12-4 and TRBJ2-2; TRBD2 fits 7 bases in the junction. The CDR3 reads CASSLGAGVGELFF. The nucleotide sequence reads TGTGCCAGCAGTTTAGGCGCGGGGGTCGGGGAGCTGTTTTTT.